This T cell receptor beta chain came from a study of blood T cell repertoires in COVID-19. Whole-study context: Nucleic acid was either cDNA or gDNA, and it came from T cells, B-cell-depleted T cells, or PBMCs.

V was clipped by 5 bases and J by 0 bases, with 8 bases between them. Germline values: CDR1 SGHAT, CDR2 FQNNGV. This CDR3 is built from 14 residues. This clone was seen just once. In the original analysis: Estimation of nucleated cell counts was performed using reference gene primer amplification. Assay: immunoSEQ multiplex PCR; the TCRdb copy retains only in-frame clones and omits some. The V and J calls and clone size are taken from that table; D and trimming were inferred from the DNA. This sample yields about 260,000 clones, of which 88% are seen a single time; approximately 3.8% belongs to the top ten.

The receptor was derived from a man between 60 and 70 years old who had recovered from COVID-19. The genes are TRBV11-2 and TRBJ1-3; D call uncertain. What was sequenced was peripheral blood. The chain's CDR3 is CASSPGSSGNTIYF. The CDR3 region has the DNA TGTGCCAGCAGCCCCGGGTCCTCTGGAAACACCATATATTTT.